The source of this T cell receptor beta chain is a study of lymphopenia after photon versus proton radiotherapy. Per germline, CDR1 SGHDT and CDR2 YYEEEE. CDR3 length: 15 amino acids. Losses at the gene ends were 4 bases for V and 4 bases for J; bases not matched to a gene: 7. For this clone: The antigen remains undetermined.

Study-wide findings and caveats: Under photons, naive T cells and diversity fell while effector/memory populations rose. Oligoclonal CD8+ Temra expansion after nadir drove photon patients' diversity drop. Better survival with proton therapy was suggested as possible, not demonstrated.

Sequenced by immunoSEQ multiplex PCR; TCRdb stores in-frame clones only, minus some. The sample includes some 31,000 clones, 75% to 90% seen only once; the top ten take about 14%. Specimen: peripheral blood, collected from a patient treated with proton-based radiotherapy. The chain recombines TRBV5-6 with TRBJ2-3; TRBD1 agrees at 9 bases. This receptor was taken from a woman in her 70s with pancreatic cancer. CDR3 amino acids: CASSTMDRGADTQYF. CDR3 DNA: TGTGCCAGCAGCACCATGGACAGGGGCGCAGATACGCAGTATTTT.